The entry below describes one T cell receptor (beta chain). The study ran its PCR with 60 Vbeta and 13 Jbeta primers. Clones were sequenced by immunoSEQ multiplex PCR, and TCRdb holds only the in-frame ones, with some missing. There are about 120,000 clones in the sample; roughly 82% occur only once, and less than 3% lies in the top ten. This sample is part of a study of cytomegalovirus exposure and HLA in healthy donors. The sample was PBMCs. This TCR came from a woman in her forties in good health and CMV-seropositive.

The CDR3 here is CASSLRQRAAPLHF. CDR3 DNA: TGTGCCAGCAGCTTGAGGCAGAGGGCTGCACCCCTCCACTTT. The V call is TRBV5-6, the J call TRBJ1-6; no clear D. CDR1 SGHDT and CDR2 YYEEEE come from the germline V gene. This CDR3 is built from 14 residues. V gave up 1 base and J gave up 11 bases, with 13 bases separating them. The full variable domain, in which reference TRBV5-6 and TRBJ1-6 provide the parts outside the CDR3, is DAGVTQSPTHLIKTRGQQVTLRCSPKSGHDTVSWYQQALGQGPQFIFQYYEEEERQRGNFPDRFSGHQFPNYSSELNVNALLLGDSALYLCASSLRQRAAPLHFGNGTRLTVT.